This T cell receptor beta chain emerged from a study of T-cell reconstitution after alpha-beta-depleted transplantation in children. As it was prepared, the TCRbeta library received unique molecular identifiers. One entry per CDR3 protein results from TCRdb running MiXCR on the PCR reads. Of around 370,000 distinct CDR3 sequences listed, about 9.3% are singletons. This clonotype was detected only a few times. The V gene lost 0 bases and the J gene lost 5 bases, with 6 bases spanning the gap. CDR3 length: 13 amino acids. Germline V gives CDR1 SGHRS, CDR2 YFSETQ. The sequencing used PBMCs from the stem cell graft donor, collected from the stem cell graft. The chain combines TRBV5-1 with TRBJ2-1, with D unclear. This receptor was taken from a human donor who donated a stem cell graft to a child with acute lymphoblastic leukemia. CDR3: CASSLVPNNEQFF. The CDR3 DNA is TGCGCCAGCAGCTTGGTCCCAAACAATGAGCAGTTCTTC.